The 25 T cell receptor beta chains below come from one sample, sequenced in a study of cytomegalovirus exposure and HLA in healthy donors. Vbeta (60) and Jbeta (13) primers were used in the PCR. TCRdb's table, derived via immunoSEQ multiplex PCR, lists solely in-frame clones and lacks some. The data hold more than 65,000 clones, with 67% observed a single time. Input material: PBMCs. Source of these receptors: a woman aged 45-65 years in good health and CMV-seropositive.

In this sample, this clone turned up a few times. This CDR3 is CASSLGRNSPLHF. The CDR3 DNA is TGTGCCAGCAGCCTAGGGAGGAATTCACCCCTCCACTTT. This chain connects TRBV7-2 to TRBJ1-6; D is uncertain. Germline CDR1 and CDR2: SGHTA and FQGNSA. V was pared by 5 bases and J by 7 bases, with 9 bases between. CDR3 size: 13 residues.

The chain employs TRBV19 and TRBJ1-2; TRBD1 might be the D (6 bases). Germline CDR1 and CDR2: LNHDA and SQIVND (reference sequence). This CDR3 region has 16 residues. Trimming took 4 bases from V and 1 from J, leaving 16 bases between them. The DNA for the CDR3 is TGTGCCAGTAGTACTGGACAGATCCGGGGTAACTATGGCTACACCTTC. Protein: CASSTGQIRGNYGYTF. The full variable domain, its missing parts supplied by reference TRBV19 and TRBJ1-2, is DGGITQSPKYLFRKEGQNVTLSCEQNLNHDAMYWYRQDPGQGLRLIYYSQIVNDFQKGDIAEGYSVSREKKESFPLTVTSAQKNPTAFYLCASSTGQIRGNYGYTFGSGTRLTVV.

V is TRBV27 and J is TRBJ1-2, with 11 bases aligning to TRBD1. This CDR3 has 13 residues. CDR1 is MNHEY, CDR2 SMNVEV, per germline (reference sequence). The junction had 3 bases not matched to a gene; V was cut back by 6 bases and J by 6 bases. The CDR3 DNA reads as TGTGCCAGCAGGAGGACAGGGGGCGATGGCTACACCTTC. Translated: CASRRTGGDGYTF.

This clone occurred a few times. This chain links TRBV28 with TRBJ1-2; D call uncertain. The V gene's germline CDR1 is MDHEN and CDR2 SYDVKM. V was trimmed by 3 bases and J by 5 bases, leaving 10 bases between them. This CDR3 region has 13 residues. The CDR3 reads CASSLRAEYGYTF. DNA of the CDR3: TGTGCCAGCAGTTTGAGGGCCGAGTATGGCTACACCTTC.

This chain links TRBV5-4 with TRBJ1-6; a weak D match, TRBD1 (6 bases). The CDR3 contains 15 residues. V dropped 4 bases and J dropped 7 bases, with 15 bases sitting between them. CDR1 is SGHNT and CDR2 is YYREEE in the germline V gene (reference sequence). The CDR3 sequence is CASSLWGGQNSPLHF. CDR3 DNA sequence: TGTGCCAGCAGCCTATGGGGGGGCCAGAATTCACCCCTCCACTTT.

The chain has TRBV11-2 and TRBJ1-1, with TRBD1 matching 11 bases. J was trimmed by 1 base and V by 4 bases; bases with no gene match: 8. CDR3 length equals 17 residues. Germline V gene data show CDR1 as SGHAT and CDR2 as FQNNGV. The CDR3 nucleotides are TGTGCCAGCAGCTGGTACGGGACAGGGGGGAGGAACACTGAAGCTTTCTTT. Residues: CASSWYGTGGRNTEAFF. Looking up the rest from reference TRBV11-2 and TRBJ1-1 gives the full variable domain: EAGVAQSPRYKIIEKRQSVAFWCNPISGHATLYWYQQILGQGPKLLIQFQNNGVVDDSQLPKDRFSAERLKGVDSTLKIQPAKLEDSAVYLCASSWYGTGGRNTEAFFGQGTRLTVV.

This clone appeared a few times. The CDR3 region is CASSALTGTAGNTIYF. CDR3 sequence (DNA): TGTGCCAGCAGCGCCTTAACCGGGACAGCAGGAAACACCATATATTTT. The chain recombines TRBV9 with TRBJ1-3; 7 positions agree with TRBD1. This CDR3 has 16 residues. The junction had 10 bases not matched to a gene; V was cut back by 3 bases and J by 4 bases. Germline assignment: CDR1 SGDLS and CDR2 YYNGEE.

The rearrangement uses TRBV7-3 and TRBJ2-2, with 9 positions matching TRBD2. Germline CDR1 SGHTA, CDR2 FQGTGA. J gave up 5 bases and V 1 base, and 2 bases lay outside the gene matches. This CDR3 region has 15 residues. As DNA, the CDR3 is TGTGCCAGCAGCTTAAGCGGGGGGGTGACCGGGGAGCTGTTTTTT. Translated, it gives CASSLSGGVTGELFF. The variable domain in full, completed from reference TRBV7-3 and TRBJ2-2, reads GAGVSQTPSNKVTEKGKYVELRCDPISGHTALYWYRQSLGQGPEFLIYFQGTGAADDSGLPNDRFFAVRPEGSVSTLKIQRTERGDSAVYLCASSLSGGVTGELFFGEGSRLTVL.

The chain is built from TRBV5-6 and TRBJ1-5; 8 nucleotides agree with TRBD1. There are 14 residues in the CDR3. The V and J ends lost 2 bases and 7 bases, in that order; junction bases with no gene match: 5. From germline, CDR1 is SGHDT and CDR2 YYEEEE. This CDR3 reads CASSLGQGRQPQHF. The CDR3 region has the DNA TGTGCCAGCAGCTTAGGACAGGGTCGACAGCCCCAGCATTTT.

This chain uses TRBV5-1 with TRBJ1-5, with TRBD1 matching over 8 bases. CDR3 size: 16 residues. With V trimmed by 4 bases and J by 4 bases, 10 bases remained unmatched. In germline, CDR1 is SGHRS, CDR2 YFSETQ. CDR3 nucleotide sequence: TGCGCCAGCAGCCCTTTGGGGACAGGCGAAAATCAGCCCCAGCATTTT. It encodes CASSPLGTGENQPQHF.

The chain uses TRBV5-1 and TRBJ1-2, with TRBD1 as a possible D gene (6 bases). The CDR3 is 17 amino acids. V dropped 4 bases and J dropped 4 bases, with 23 bases sitting between them. Germline CDR1 reads SGHRS; CDR2 reads YFSETQ. The CDR3 is CASSLRTARRVVYGYTF. CDR3 DNA: TGCGCCAGCAGCCTCCGGACAGCACGGCGGGTGGTCTATGGCTACACCTTC.

The chain is built from TRBV6-1 and TRBJ2-7; D remains ambiguous. Germline CDR1 and CDR2: MNHNS and SASEGT. The CDR3 loop spans 13 amino acids. Trimming took off 3 bases at V and 0 bases at J, with 6 bases between the two ends. Here the CDR3 reads CASSEWSSYEQYV. In DNA form, the CDR3 reads TGTGCCAGCAGTGAGTGGAGCTCCTACGAGCAGTACGTC.

This chain links TRBV5-1 with TRBJ2-3, with D possibly TRBD2 on 6 matching bases. Trimming took 0 bases from V and 5 from J, leaving 16 bases between them. The germline gives CDR1 SGHRS, CDR2 YFSETQ. This CDR3 spans 16 amino acids. The CDR3 coding sequence is TGCGCCAGCAGCTTGGTTGGCGGGGAGGCCTTAGATACGCAGTATTTT. This codes for CASSLVGGEALDTQYF.

The V and J genes are TRBV5-6 and TRBJ2-3; no definite D call. V gave up 1 base and J gave up 4 bases, with 4 bases separating them. The CDR3 is 12 residues long. Germline lookup yields CDR1 SGHDT and CDR2 YYEEEE. The CDR3 here is CASSLRADTQYF. CDR3 DNA: TGTGCCAGCAGCTTGCGAGCAGATACGCAGTATTTT. Based on the CDR3 plus reference TRBV5-6 and TRBJ2-3, the full variable domain is DAGVTQSPTHLIKTRGQQVTLRCSPKSGHDTVSWYQQALGQGPQFIFQYYEEEERQRGNFPDRFSGHQFPNYSSELNVNALLLGDSALYLCASSLRADTQYFGPGTRLTVL.

DNA of the CDR3: TGTGCCAGCAGCTTGGGGACAGGGGTTGAAAAACTGTTTTTT. Its translation: CASSLGTGVEKLFF. The chain uses TRBV5-6 and TRBJ1-4; TRBD1 matches at 9 bases. V was clipped by 0 bases and J by 7 bases; unmatched bases: 1. CDR1 is SGHDT and CDR2 is YYEEEE in the germline V gene. The CDR3 extends over 14 amino acids.

This chain joins TRBV11-2 and TRBJ2-2; tentatively, D is TRBD1 (5 bases). Trimming cost V 4 bases and J 4 bases, with 13 bases left between them. The CDR3 extends over 15 amino acids. Per the germline V gene, CDR1 is SGHAT and CDR2 is FQNNGV. CDR3 region: CASSWGDRFTGELFF. Here the CDR3 DNA reads TGTGCCAGCAGCTGGGGCGACAGATTCACCGGGGAGCTGTTTTTT.

V and J are TRBV5-1 and TRBJ1-1; D is possibly TRBD1 (6 bases). V lost 4 bases to trimming and J lost 2 bases, with 12 bases between them. Germline V gene data show CDR1 as SGHRS and CDR2 as YFSETQ. The CDR3 length is 14 residues. CDR3 in amino acids: CASSAPGHNTEAFF. CDR3 nucleotides: TGCGCCAGCAGCGCGCCGGGACATAACACTGAAGCTTTCTTT.

This clone was detected only a few times. One end of the junction does not line up with germline, which may come from a read error. The V and J genes are TRBV9 and TRBJ1-1; D is ambiguous. Germline V gene sequence: CDR1 SGDLS, CDR2 YYNGEE. This CDR3 contains 11 residues. The CDR3 spells CASSVDGSTSF. As DNA, the CDR3 is TGTGCCAGCAGCGTAGACGGGTCTACCTCCTTT.

The chain combines TRBV10-2 with TRBJ1-4; D unclear. This CDR3 is 12 amino acids long. Trimming took off 8 bases at V and 10 bases at J, with 14 bases between the two ends. Germline CDR1 reads WSHSY; CDR2 reads SAAADI. CDR3 protein: CASLPSVGKLFF. The CDR3 nucleotides read TGCGCCAGCCTCCCATCTGTCGGAAAACTGTTTTTT.

The V call is TRBV27, the J call TRBJ1-5, with D perhaps matching TRBD1 (5 bases). This CDR3 is 14 amino acids long. Deletions cut 2 bases from V and 5 bases from J, with 10 bases between. Germline assignment: CDR1 MNHEY and CDR2 SMNVEV (reference sequence). This CDR3 reads CASSLSRDYQPQHF. The DNA for the CDR3 is TGTGCCAGCAGTTTAAGCAGGGATTATCAGCCCCAGCATTTT.

CDR3 in DNA: TGTGCCAGCAGCGGGACTCTTTTTGAGGAGCAGTACGTC. Residues: CASSGTLFEEQYV. The V gene is TRBV7-8, the J gene TRBJ2-7; D might be TRBD2 (6 bases). The V gene lost 5 bases and the J gene lost 7 bases, with 15 bases spanning the gap. CDR1 is SGHVS and CDR2 is FQNEAQ in the germline V gene. The CDR3 is made up of 13 amino acids.

This clone was observed a few times. The chain is built from TRBV6-1 and TRBJ2-7; a possible D gene is TRBD1 (6 bases). Germline V gives CDR1 MNHNS, CDR2 SASEGT. The germline V and J ends were trimmed by 4 bases and 4 bases, with 11 bases remaining between them. This CDR3 contains 13 residues. In nucleotides, the CDR3 is TGTGCCAGCAGTGGGGACAATAGTTACGAGCAGTACGTC. Residues: CASSGDNSYEQYV.

This clone was seen a handful of times. The chain has TRBV4-1 and TRBJ2-7; TRBD1 agrees at 11 bases. Losses at the gene ends were 2 bases for V and 1 base for J; bases not matched to a gene: 7. The CDR3 length is 17 residues. CDR1 and CDR2 from the germline V gene are MGHRA and YSYEKL. The CDR3 reads CASSQPWGQGVSYEQYF. In DNA form, the CDR3 reads TGCGCCAGCAGCCAACCGTGGGGACAGGGGGTATCCTACGAGCAGTACTTC.

The CDR3 bases are TGTGCCAGCTCACGGGAAACGCAGGGGAATCAGCCCCAGCATTTT. Protein product: CASSRETQGNQPQHF. The V gene is TRBV18, the J gene TRBJ1-5, with D possibly matching TRBD1 (6 bases). Germline CDR1 KGHSH, CDR2 LQKENI. The length of the CDR3 is 15 residues. V was trimmed by 4 bases and J by 4 bases, leaving 14 bases between them.

In its sample, this clone was seen a few times. The chain is built from TRBV9 and TRBJ2-1; 14 bases are shared with TRBD2. The length of the CDR3 is 20 residues. Per the germline V gene, CDR1 is SGDLS and CDR2 is YYNGEE. The V and J ends lost 3 bases and 8 bases, in that order; junction bases with no gene match: 19. This CDR3 reads CASSDGLAGGWQSGEDEQFF. CDR3 bases: TGTGCCAGCAGCGACGGACTAGCGGGGGGATGGCAGTCTGGGGAGGATGAGCAGTTCTTC.